This T cell receptor beta chain was obtained from a study of blood T cell repertoires in COVID-19. Study overall: Samples came from the United States, Italy and Spain, spanning acute and convalescent COVID-19. Nucleic acid was either cDNA or gDNA, and it came from T cells, B-cell-depleted T cells, or PBMCs.

The authors' processing: Amplified reference gene primers provided the basis for estimating nucleated cell counts. Here immunoSEQ multiplex PCR was the method, and the copy in TCRdb shows in-frame clones only, minus some. Clone size and the V and J calls come from that table; the DNA yielded D and trimming. The sample yields hundreds of thousands of clones, about 82% seen once. The specimen was peripheral blood. This TCR derives from a man aged 45-65 years with active or convalescent COVID-19.

The CDR3 bases are TGTGCCAGCAGCGAGGACAGGGTTCGAGGGTTCTTC. Translating gives CASSEDRVRGFF. The genes are TRBV7-8 and TRBJ2-1, with 8 bases lining up with TRBD1. CDR1 is SGHVS and CDR2 is FQNEAQ in the germline V gene. V trimming: 5 bases; J trimming: 15 bases; junction bases outside the gene matches: 9. The CDR3 is 12 residues long.